Shown below are 9 T cell receptor beta chains from a single sample sequenced in a study of shared clonotypes between healthy human individuals (dated by TCRdb to 2020 to 2022). Library preparation was by the immunoSEQ multiplex PCR assay. Sourced from immuneACCESS, this table was stored by TCRdb with only in-frame sequences that have V and J called. A share of the clones is absent; for the studies checked, an unresolved V gene accounts for under half, and the remainder has no known explanation. This sample is represented by about 1.1 million clones; 70% to 80% of them were singletons. The ten largest clonotypes hold about 0.89% of the sample. Sequenced input: memory CD4+ T cells from PBMCs. In the paper's terms, the cell subset or site label means: CD45RA-negative fraction. These receptors all come from a man aged 18 to 35 in good health. Some clones in this sample may be carry-over from other donors' samples.

The DNA for the CDR3 is TGTGCCAGCAGCACCGGGACTCTGGGTGGAGACGAGCAGTACTTC. Its protein product is CASSTGTLGGDEQYF. The chain couples TRBV6-1 to TRBJ2-7; TRBD2 is a possible D gene (6 bases). The CDR3 runs to 15 residues. Trimming removed 6 bases at V and 5 bases at J, with 20 bases between. Germline V gives CDR1 MNHNS, CDR2 SASEGT.

The genes are TRBV11-1 and TRBJ2-7; unclear D gene. CDR3 size: 13 residues. The germline V gene has CDR1 SGHAT and CDR2 FQDESV (reference sequence). Trimming pared 7 bases from V and 7 bases from J, leaving 17 bases between. The CDR3 sequence: CASTPGSGLEQYF. The CDR3 nucleotides are TGTGCCAGCACCCCCGGGTCGGGTCTTGAGCAGTACTTC.

The CDR3 bases are TGTGCCAGCAGCTTAGCGTCACCTGGGCTAGCGGATTACAATGAGCAGTTCTTC. Its protein is CASSLASPGLADYNEQFF. The chain uses TRBV7-9 and TRBJ2-1; 7 bases are a match to TRBD2. V was clipped by 0 bases and J by 4 bases; unmatched bases: 12. The CDR3 runs to 18 residues. Looked up from germline, CDR1 is SEHNR and CDR2 is FQNEAQ (reference sequence).

The V gene is TRBV2, the J gene TRBJ1-2; D possibly corresponds to TRBD1 (5 bases). V lost 7 bases, J lost 6 bases, and 12 bases lay in between. The CDR3 spans 12 residues. Germline values: CDR1 SNHLY, CDR2 FYNNEI. CDR3 in amino acids: CASNGGANGYTF. The CDR3 nucleotides are TGTGCCAGCAACGGAGGGGCGAATGGCTACACCTTC.

The rearrangement links TRBV7-2 to TRBJ2-7; weak D call: TRBD1 (7 bases). From germline, CDR1 is SGHTA and CDR2 FQGNSA. There are 14 residues in the CDR3. Deletions cut 5 bases from V and 3 bases from J, with 14 bases between. The CDR3 sequence: CASSPGRGVYEQYF. The CDR3 coding sequence is TGTGCCAGCAGCCCGGGCAGGGGGGTCTACGAGCAGTACTTC.

This chain connects TRBV11-3 to TRBJ2-2, with D uncertain. Germline V gene sequence: CDR1 SGHNT, CDR2 YENEEA. This CDR3 spans 13 amino acids. Trimming cost V 4 bases and J 6 bases, with 9 bases left between them. CDR3: CASSSPGAGELFF. CDR3 DNA: TGTGCCAGCAGCTCGCCTGGAGCCGGGGAGCTGTTTTTT. The whole variable domain, remainder taken from reference TRBV11-3 and TRBJ2-2, is EAGVVQSPRYKIIEKKQPVAFWCNPISGHNTLYWYLQNLGQGPELLIRYENEEAVDDSQLPKDRFSAERLKGVDSTLKIQPAELGDSAVYLCASSSPGAGELFFGEGSRLTVL.

V and J are TRBV5-6 and TRBJ1-2; 9 bases match TRBD1. Germline V gene data show CDR1 as SGHDT and CDR2 as YYEEEE. After removal of 5 bases from V and 2 bases from J, the junction contained 7 bases not matched to a gene. The CDR3 spans 15 residues. CDR3 sequence (DNA): TGTGCCAGCAGTTTCCGTGGGACAGGGAACTATGGCTACACCTTC. Protein: CASSFRGTGNYGYTF. The entire variable domain, with the rest obtained from reference TRBV5-6 and TRBJ1-2, is as follows: DAGVTQSPTHLIKTRGQQVTLRCSPKSGHDTVSWYQQALGQGPQFIFQYYEEEERQRGNFPDRFSGHQFPNYSSELNVNALLLGDSALYLCASSFRGTGNYGYTFGSGTRLTVV.

CDR3 DNA sequence: TGCGCCAGCAGCCCTATACCTGCCGGGGACACCGGGGAGCTGTTTTTT. This codes for CASSPIPAGDTGELFF. The rearrangement joins TRBV5-1 to TRBJ2-2; possible D gene TRBD2, 5 bases. This CDR3 comprises 16 residues. Germline loops: CDR1 SGHRS, CDR2 YFSETQ. V was shortened by 4 bases and J by 3 bases, with 16 bases between the two germline ends.

This rearrangement joins TRBV7-3 to TRBJ2-1; D unresolved. Germline V gives CDR1 SGHTA, CDR2 FQGTGA. The CDR3 is made up of 13 amino acids. Trimming left V 5 bases short and J 8 bases short, with 13 bases between. CDR3 loop: CASSTIPRDEQFF. For the CDR3, the DNA is TGTGCCAGCAGCACCATCCCTAGAGATGAGCAGTTCTTC.